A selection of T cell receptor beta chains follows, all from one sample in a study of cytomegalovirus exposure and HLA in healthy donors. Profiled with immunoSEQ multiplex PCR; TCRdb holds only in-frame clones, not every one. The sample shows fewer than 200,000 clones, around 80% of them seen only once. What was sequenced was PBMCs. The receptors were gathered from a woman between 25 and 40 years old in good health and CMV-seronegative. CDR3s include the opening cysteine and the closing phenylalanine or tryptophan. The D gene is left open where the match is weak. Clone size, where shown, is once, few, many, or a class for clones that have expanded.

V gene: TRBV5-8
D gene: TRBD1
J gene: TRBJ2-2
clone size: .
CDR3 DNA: TGTGCCAGCAGCATACAGGGGCGCGGGTACACCGGGGAGCTGTTTTTT
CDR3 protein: CASSIQGRGYTGELFF

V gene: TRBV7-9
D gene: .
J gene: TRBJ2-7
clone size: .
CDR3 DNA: TGTGCCAGCAGCTCCTCGCGGCGGGCGTACGAGCAGTACTTC
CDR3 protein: CASSSSRRAYEQYF

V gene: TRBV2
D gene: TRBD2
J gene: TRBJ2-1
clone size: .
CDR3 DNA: TGTGCCAGCAAACCGGGACTAGCGTCCAATGAGCAGTTCTTC
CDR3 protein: CASKPGLASNEQFF

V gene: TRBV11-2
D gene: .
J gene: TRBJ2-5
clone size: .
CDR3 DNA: TGTGCCAGCAGCGCAGGGCTTCTGGGGATGCAAGAGACCCAGTACTTC
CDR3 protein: CASSAGLLGMQETQYF

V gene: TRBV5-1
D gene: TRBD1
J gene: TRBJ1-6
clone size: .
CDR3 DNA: TGCGCCAGCAGCTTGGCCCCACAGGGGGCTGATTCACCCCTCCACTTT
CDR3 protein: CASSLAPQGADSPLHF

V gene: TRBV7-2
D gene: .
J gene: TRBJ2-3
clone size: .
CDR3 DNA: TGTGCCAGCAGTATACAGGGAGGGCTCACAGATACGCAGTATTTT
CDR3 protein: CASSIQGGLTDTQYF

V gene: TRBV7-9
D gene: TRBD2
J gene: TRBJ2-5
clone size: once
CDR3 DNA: TGTGCCAGCAGCTTCAGCGGGAGCCGGGAGACCCAGTACTTC
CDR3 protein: CASSFSGSRETQYF

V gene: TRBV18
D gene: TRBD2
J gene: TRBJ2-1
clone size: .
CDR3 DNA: TGTGCCAGCTCAAGACTAGCGGGGACCTACAATGAGCAGTTCTTC
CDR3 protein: CASSRLAGTYNEQFF

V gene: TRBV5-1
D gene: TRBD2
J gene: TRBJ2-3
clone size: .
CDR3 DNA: TGCGCCAGCAGCTCCCAGACCCGAGTGGGACTACCCCGAACCAGCACAGATACGCAGTATTTT
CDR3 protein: CASSSQTRVGLPRTSTDTQYF

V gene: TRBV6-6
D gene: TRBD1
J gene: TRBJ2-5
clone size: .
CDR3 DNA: TGTGCCAGCAGTGGCTGGACAGGGGGTGTTGGAGAGACCCAGTACTTC
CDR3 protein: CASSGWTGGVGETQYF

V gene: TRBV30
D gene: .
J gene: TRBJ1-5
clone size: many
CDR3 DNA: TGTGCCTGGGGACTGTCCTCCAATCAGCCCCAGCATTTT
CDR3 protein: CAWGLSSNQPQHF

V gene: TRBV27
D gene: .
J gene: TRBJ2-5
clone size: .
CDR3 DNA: TGTGCCAGCAGTTTACAGACAGGCGGAAAGACCCAGTACTTC
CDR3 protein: CASSLQTGGKTQYF

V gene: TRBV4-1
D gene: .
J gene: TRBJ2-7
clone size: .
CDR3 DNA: TGCGCCAGCAGCCAAGTGGAAGGAGTAGGCGAGCAGTACTTC
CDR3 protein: CASSQVEGVGEQYF

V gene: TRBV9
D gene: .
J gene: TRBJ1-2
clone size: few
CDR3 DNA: TGTGCCAGCAGCGCGACCACAGGGACCCGTGACTACACCTTC
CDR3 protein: CASSATTGTRDYTF

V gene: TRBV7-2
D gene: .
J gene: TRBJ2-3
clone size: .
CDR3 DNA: TGTGCCAGCAGCCCGCCGGCCGGGGTGAATACGCAGTATTTT
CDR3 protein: CASSPPAGVNTQYF

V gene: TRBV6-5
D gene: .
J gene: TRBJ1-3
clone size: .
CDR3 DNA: TGTGCCAGCAGTTACTCGCGTCGCTCTGGAAACACCATATATTTT
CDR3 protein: CASSYSRRSGNTIYF

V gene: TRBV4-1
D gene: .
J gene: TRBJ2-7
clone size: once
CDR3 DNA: TGCGCCAGCAGCCAAGTCGGGAAGTACGAGCAGTACTTC
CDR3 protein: CASSQVGKYEQYF

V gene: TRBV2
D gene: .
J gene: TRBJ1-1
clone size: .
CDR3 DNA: TGTGCCAGCAGCCCCGGAGGGGTGAACACTGAAGCTTTCTTT
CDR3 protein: CASSPGGVNTEAFF

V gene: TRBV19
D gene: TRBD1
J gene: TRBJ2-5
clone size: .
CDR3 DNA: TGTGCCAGTAGTATCTCGACCGGGACAGTGTACCAAGAGACCCAGTACTTC
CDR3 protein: CASSISTGTVYQETQYF

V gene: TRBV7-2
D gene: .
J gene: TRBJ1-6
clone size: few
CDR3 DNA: TGTGCCAGCAGAGGGAGGGTTAATTCACCCCTCCACTTT
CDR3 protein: CASRGRVNSPLHF

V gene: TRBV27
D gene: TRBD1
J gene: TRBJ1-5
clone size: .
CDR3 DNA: TGTGCCAGCAGTCTCGGGACAGGAGAGCAGCCCCAGCATTTT
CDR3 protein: CASSLGTGEQPQHF

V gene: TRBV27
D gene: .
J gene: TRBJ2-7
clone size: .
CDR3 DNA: TGTGCCAGCAGTTTCCCTCCTCGAGGCGGTCAACCCTACGAGCAGTACTTC
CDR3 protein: CASSFPPRGGQPYEQYF

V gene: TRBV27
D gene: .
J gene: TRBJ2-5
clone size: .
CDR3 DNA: TGTGCCAGCAGTTTGCGGGGTGGCCGAGAGACCCAGTACTTC
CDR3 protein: CASSLRGGRETQYF

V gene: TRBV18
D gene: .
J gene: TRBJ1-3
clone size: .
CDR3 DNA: TGTGCCAGCTCACCAAAGACAGACTCTGGAAACACCATATATTTT
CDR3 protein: CASSPKTDSGNTIYF

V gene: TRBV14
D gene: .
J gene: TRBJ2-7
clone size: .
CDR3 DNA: TGTGCCAGCAGCCCCAGCTGGAGTCCCTACGAGCAGTACTTC
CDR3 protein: CASSPSWSPYEQYF

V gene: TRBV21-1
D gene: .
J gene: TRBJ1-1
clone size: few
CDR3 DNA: TGTGCCAGCAGCAAAAGGAGACAGGGGTTTCACACTGAAGCTTTCTTT
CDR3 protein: CASSKRRQGFHTEAFF

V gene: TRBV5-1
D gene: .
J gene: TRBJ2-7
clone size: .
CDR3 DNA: TGCGCCAGCGCACAGGCTTACCAATACGAGCAGTACTTC
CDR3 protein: CASAQAYQYEQYF

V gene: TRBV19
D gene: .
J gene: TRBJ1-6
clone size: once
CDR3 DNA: TGTGCCAGTACTGGCGGTAATTCACCCCTCCACTTT
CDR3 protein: CASTGGNSPLHF

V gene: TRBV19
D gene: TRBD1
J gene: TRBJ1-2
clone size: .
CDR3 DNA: TGTGCCAGTAGTACCGGACAGGGGGCGGTCTATGGCTACACCTTC
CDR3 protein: CASSTGQGAVYGYTF

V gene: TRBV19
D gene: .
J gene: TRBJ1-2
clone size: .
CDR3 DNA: TGTGCCAGTAGTGGCGGATATGGGTACACCTTC
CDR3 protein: CASSGGYGYTF

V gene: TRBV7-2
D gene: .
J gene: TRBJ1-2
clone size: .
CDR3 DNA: TGTGCCAGCAGCTCCACGGGGGGACGGAACTATGGCTACACCTTC
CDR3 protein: CASSSTGGRNYGYTF

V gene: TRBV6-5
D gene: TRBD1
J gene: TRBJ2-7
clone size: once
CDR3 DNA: TGTGCCACCGGGACAGGCTACGAGCAGTACTTC
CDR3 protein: CATGTGYEQYF

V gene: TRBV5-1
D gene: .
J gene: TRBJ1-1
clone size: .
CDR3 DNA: TGCGCCAGCAGCTTGGATGTGGGACATAATATAAACACTGAAGCTTTCTTT
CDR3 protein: CASSLDVGHNINTEAFF

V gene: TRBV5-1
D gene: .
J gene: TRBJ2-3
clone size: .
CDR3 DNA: TGCGCCAGCAGCCTGACAGATACGCAGTATTTT
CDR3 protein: CASSLTDTQYF

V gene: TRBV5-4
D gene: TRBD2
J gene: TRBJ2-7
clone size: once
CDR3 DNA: TGTGCCAGCAGCCGCCTGGGACTAGCGGACTACGAGCAGTACTTC
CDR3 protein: CASSRLGLADYEQYF

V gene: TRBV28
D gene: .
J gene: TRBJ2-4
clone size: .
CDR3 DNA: TGTGCCAGCAGTTTTCTTAAGGGGTGGCCCAAAAACATTCAGTACTTC
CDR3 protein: CASSFLKGWPKNIQYF

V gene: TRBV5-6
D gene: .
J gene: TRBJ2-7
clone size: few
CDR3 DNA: TGTGCCAGCAGTTTGATAGGGGCAGTTTCCTACGAGCAGTACTTC
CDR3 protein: CASSLIGAVSYEQYF

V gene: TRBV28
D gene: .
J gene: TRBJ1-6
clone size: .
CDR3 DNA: TGTGCCAGCAGTCGCCCTCGGGGGGCTAGTAATTCACCCCTCCACTTT
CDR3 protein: CASSRPRGASNSPLHF

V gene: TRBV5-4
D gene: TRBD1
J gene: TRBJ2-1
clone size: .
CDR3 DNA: TGTGCCAGCAGACCGGGACAGGGGGCGCAAGGGCAGTTCTTC
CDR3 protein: CASRPGQGAQGQFF

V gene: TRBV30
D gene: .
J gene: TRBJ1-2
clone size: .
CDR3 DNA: TGTGCCTGGAGGGAACCGGGACACGGCTACACCTTC
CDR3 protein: CAWREPGHGYTF

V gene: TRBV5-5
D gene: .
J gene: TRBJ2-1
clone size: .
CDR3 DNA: TGTGCCAGCAGCCCGAAAAGCGCGAGCTCCTACAATGAGCAGTTCTTC
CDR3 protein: CASSPKSASSYNEQFF

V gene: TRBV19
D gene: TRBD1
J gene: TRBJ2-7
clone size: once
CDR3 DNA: TGTGCCAGTAGAGATCGACAGGGTGTCGAGCAGTACTTC
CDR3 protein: CASRDRQGVEQYF

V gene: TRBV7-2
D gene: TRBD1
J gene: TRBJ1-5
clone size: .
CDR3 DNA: TGTGCCAGCAGCTTAACACAGGGGCAGAATCAGCCCCAGCATTTT
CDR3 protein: CASSLTQGQNQPQHF

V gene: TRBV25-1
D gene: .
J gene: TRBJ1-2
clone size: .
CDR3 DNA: TGTGCCAGTACGCGGGAGGAGAGTTCTAACTATGGCTACACCTTC
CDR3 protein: CASTREESSNYGYTF

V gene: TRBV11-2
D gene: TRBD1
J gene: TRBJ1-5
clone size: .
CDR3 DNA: TGTGCCAGCAGCTACAAATCCAGGGGGGCGCCCCAGCATTTT
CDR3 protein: CASSYKSRGAPQHF

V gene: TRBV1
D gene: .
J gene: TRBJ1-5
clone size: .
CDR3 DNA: TGCACCAGCAGCCAAGGTCAGGGGGTCCCAAATATTGATAGCAATCAGCCCCAGCATTTT
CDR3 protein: CTSSQGQGVPNIDSNQPQHF

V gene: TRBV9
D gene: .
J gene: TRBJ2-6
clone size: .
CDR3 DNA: TGTGCCAGCAGCGTAGGCGCGGGGGCGAGGGGGGCCAACGTCCTGACTTTC
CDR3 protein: CASSVGAGARGANVLTF

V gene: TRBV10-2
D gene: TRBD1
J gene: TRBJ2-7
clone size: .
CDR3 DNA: TGCGCCAGCAGTGAGCCCGCCGACAGGGGCGCCACCTACGAGCAGTACTTC
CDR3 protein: CASSEPADRGATYEQYF

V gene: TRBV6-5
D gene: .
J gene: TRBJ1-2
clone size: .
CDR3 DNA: TGTGCCAGCAGTCGGGGGGAACGGTTATCTGGCTACACCTTC
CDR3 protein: CASSRGERLSGYTF

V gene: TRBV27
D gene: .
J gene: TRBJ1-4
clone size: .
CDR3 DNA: TGTGCCAGCAGTGCCTCGTTAGCCCAAACTAATGAAAAACTGTTTTTT
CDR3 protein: CASSASLAQTNEKLFF

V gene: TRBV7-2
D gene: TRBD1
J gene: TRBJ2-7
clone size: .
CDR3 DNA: TGTGCCAGCGGCAACAGGGGCCACGAGCAGTACTTC
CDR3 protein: CASGNRGHEQYF

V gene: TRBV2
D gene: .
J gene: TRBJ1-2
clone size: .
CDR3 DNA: TGTGCCAGCAGTGCCTCTGGCAACACCTACACCTTC
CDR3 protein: CASSASGNTYTF

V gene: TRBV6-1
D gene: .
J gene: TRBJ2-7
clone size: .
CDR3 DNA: TGTGCCAGCAGTGGAAGGGGCAACTACGAGCAGTACTTC
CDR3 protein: CASSGRGNYEQYF

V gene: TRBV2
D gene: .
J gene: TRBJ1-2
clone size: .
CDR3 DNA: TGTGCCAGCAGCAGAGAATACAGGGTTAACTATGGCTACACCTTC
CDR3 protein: CASSREYRVNYGYTF

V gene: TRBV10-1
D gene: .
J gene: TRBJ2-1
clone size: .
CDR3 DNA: TGCGCCAGCAGTGATTCGGGGGGCGGGCATGAGCAGTTCTTC
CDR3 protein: CASSDSGGGHEQFF

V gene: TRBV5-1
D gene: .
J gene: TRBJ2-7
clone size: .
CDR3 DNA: TGCGCCAGCGGACCGGGGACCTACGAGCAGTACTTC
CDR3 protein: CASGPGTYEQYF

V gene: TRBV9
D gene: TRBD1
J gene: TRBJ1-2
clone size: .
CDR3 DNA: TGTGCCAGCAGCGTAGGAGGGGGCGCGGGCTATGGCTACACCTTC
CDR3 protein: CASSVGGGAGYGYTF

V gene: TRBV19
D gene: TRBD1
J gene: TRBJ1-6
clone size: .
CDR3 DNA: TGTGCCAGTAGTATAATAGGAGGACAGGGGAATTCACCCCTCCACTTT
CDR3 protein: CASSIIGGQGNSPLHF

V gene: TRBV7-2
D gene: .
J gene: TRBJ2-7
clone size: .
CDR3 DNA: TGTGCCAGCAGCCTAACACAGGCCGATGTCGTATACTACGAGCAGTACTTC
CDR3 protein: CASSLTQADVVYYEQYF